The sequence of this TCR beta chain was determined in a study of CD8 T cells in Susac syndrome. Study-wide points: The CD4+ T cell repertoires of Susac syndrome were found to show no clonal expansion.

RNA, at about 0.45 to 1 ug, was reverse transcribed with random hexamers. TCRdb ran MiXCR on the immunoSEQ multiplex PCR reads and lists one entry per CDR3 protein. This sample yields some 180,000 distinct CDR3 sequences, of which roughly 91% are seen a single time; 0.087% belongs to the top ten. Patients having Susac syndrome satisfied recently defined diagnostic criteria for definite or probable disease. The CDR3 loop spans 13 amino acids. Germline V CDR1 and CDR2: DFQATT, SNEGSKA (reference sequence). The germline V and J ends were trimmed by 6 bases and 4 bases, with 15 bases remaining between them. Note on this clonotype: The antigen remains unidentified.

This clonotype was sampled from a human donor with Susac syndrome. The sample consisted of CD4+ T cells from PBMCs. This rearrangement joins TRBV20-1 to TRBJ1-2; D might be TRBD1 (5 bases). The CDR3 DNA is TGCAGTGCGAGCCTCCGGGACGGCTATGGCTACACCTTC. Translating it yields CSASLRDGYGYTF.